These 19 T cell receptor beta chains came from one sample sequenced in a study of cytomegalovirus exposure and HLA in healthy donors. The PCR had 60 Vbeta and 13 Jbeta primers. The repertoire was sequenced with immunoSEQ multiplex PCR; TCRdb's copy has only in-frame clones and lacks some. The repertoire holds tens of thousands of clones, approximately 79% seen once, with approximately 8.9% in the top ten. Material for sequencing was PBMCs. The receptor set was obtained from a woman aged 30 to 39 in good health and CMV-seropositive.

This chain connects TRBV7-8 to TRBJ2-7; weak D call: TRBD2 (6 bases). Germline V gene lookup returns CDR1 SGHVS and CDR2 FQNEAQ. The CDR3 spans 14 residues. V lost 2 bases to trimming and J lost 2 bases, with 10 bases between them. CDR3 residues: CASSLLSGPYEQYF. The CDR3 DNA reads TGTGCCAGCAGCTTACTTAGCGGTCCCTACGAGCAGTACTTC. The full variable domain, its missing parts supplied by reference TRBV7-8 and TRBJ2-7, is GAGVSQSPRYKVAKRGQDVALRCDPISGHVSLFWYQQALGQGPEFLTYFQNEAQLDKSGLPSDRFFAERPEGSVSTLKIQRTQQEDSAVYLCASSLLSGPYEQYFGPGTRLTVT.

The chain recombines TRBV19 with TRBJ2-3; 8 bases match TRBD2. Germline lookup yields CDR1 LNHDA and CDR2 SQIVND (reference sequence). With V trimmed by 8 bases and J by 1 base, 8 bases remained unmatched. The CDR3 length is 15 residues. The CDR3 DNA reads TGTGCCAGTGGGGGGCTAGCGGGTCGCACAGATACGCAGTATTTT. Its translation: CASGGLAGRTDTQYF. The full variable domain, rest sourced from reference TRBV19 and TRBJ2-3, is DGGITQSPKYLFRKEGQNVTLSCEQNLNHDAMYWYRQDPGQGLRLIYYSQIVNDFQKGDIAEGYSVSREKKESFPLTVTSAQKNPTAFYLCASGGLAGRTDTQYFGPGTRLTVL.

The chain couples TRBV5-1 to TRBJ2-1; D is uncertain. The V gene's germline CDR1 is SGHRS and CDR2 YFSETQ. Trimming removed 3 bases at V and 10 bases at J, with 14 bases between. This CDR3 is built from 13 residues. The CDR3 nucleotides are TGCGCCAGCAGCTCAGCTCCGGAGAGCGAGCAGTTCTTC. This codes for CASSSAPESEQFF.

J is TRBJ1-5 and V is TRBV6-1; TRBD1 matches 7 bases. Trimming at V came to 4 bases and at J to 2 bases, leaving 5 bases not matched to a gene. The CDR3 runs 15 residues. CDR1 and CDR2 (germline): MNHNS, SASEGT. CDR3 protein: CASSAYRGGNQPQHF. CDR3 DNA sequence: TGTGCCAGCAGTGCGTACAGGGGAGGCAATCAGCCCCAGCATTTT.

The rearrangement links TRBV6-1 to TRBJ1-3; D gene ambiguous. V was shortened by 4 bases and J by 2 bases, with 15 bases between the two germline ends. Looked up from germline, CDR1 is MNHNS and CDR2 is SASEGT. This CDR3 region has 16 residues. The CDR3: CASSGLGVPPGNTIYF. The CDR3 nucleotides read TGTGCCAGCAGTGGACTCGGGGTCCCCCCTGGAAACACCATATATTTT.

The chain recombines TRBV28 with TRBJ1-4; unclear D gene. Trimming cost V 7 bases and J 5 bases, with 17 bases left between them. Germline CDR1 is MDHEN and CDR2 is SYDVKM. The length of the CDR3 is 15 residues. CDR3: CASTEGPQINEKLFF. Here the CDR3 DNA reads TGTGCCAGCACCGAGGGTCCACAGATAAATGAAAAACTGTTTTTT. Looking up the rest from reference TRBV28 and TRBJ1-4 gives the full variable domain: DVKVTQSSRYLVKRTGEKVFLECVQDMDHENMFWYRQDPGLGLRLIYFSYDVKMKEKGDIPEGYSVSREKKERFSLILESASTNQTSMYLCASTEGPQINEKLFFGSGTQLSVL.

The rearrangement joins TRBV5-4 to TRBJ2-3; D gene uncertain. CDR1 is SGHNT and CDR2 is YYREEE in the germline V gene (reference sequence). V was pared by 3 bases and J by 4 bases, with 15 bases between. The CDR3 extends over 15 amino acids. CDR3 region: CASSSPLLPPDTQYF. Written as DNA, the CDR3 is TGTGCCAGCAGCTCTCCTCTACTCCCCCCAGATACGCAGTATTTT.

The gene calls are TRBV29-1 and TRBJ1-1; D not certain. Germline CDR1 SQVTM, CDR2 ANQGSEA. The CDR3 is made up of 16 amino acids. V shed 6 bases and J shed 0 bases, with 20 bases lying between them. Written as DNA, the CDR3 is TGCAGCGTCCTTCTTTCCTTGAATAACATGAACACTGAAGCTTTCTTT. Amino acids: CSVLLSLNNMNTEAFF.

A note on this clone: A junction end diverges from the germline sequence, so it may reflect a read error. The rearrangement uses TRBV6-5 and TRBJ1-2; 7 nucleotides agree with TRBD1. CDR3 length equals 14 residues. Germline loops: CDR1 MNHEY, CDR2 SVGAGI. CDR3 loop: CAGSSSAPGGGYTF. The CDR3 DNA is TGTGCCGGCAGTTCGAGTGCACCAGGGGGTGGCTACACCTTC.

This clone was observed a handful of times. This sequence joins TRBV6-5 and TRBJ1-4, with 7 bases lining up with TRBD1. The J segment lost 0 bases and the V segment lost 8 bases, leaving 3 bases of the junction unmatched. CDR1 and CDR2 (germline): MNHEY, SVGAGI. The CDR3 totals 14 residues. For the CDR3, the DNA is TGTGCCAGCGCAGGGGGAGCAACTAATGAAAAACTGTTTTTT. This translates into CASAGGATNEKLFF.

This rearrangement joins TRBV4-1 to TRBJ1-4; possibly TRBD1 for D (5 bases). Germline V gene lookup returns CDR1 MGHRA and CDR2 YSYEKL. This CDR3 comprises 14 residues. The V gene lost 1 base and the J gene lost 4 bases, with 7 bases spanning the gap. CDR3: CASSQVDNNEKLFF. CDR3 nucleotide sequence: TGCGCCAGCAGCCAAGTGGACAATAATGAAAAACTGTTTTTT.

This clone has a handful of counts. This sequence joins TRBV5-8 and TRBJ1-5; the D gene is possibly TRBD1 (5 bases). Trimming removed 0 bases from V and 5 bases from J, with 9 bases in between. Germline CDR1 and CDR2: SGHTS and YDEGEE. CDR3 length: 14 residues. The DNA for the CDR3 is TGTGCCAGCAGCTTGGAAAGGGGTGATCAGCCCCAGCATTTT. The encoded protein is CASSLERGDQPQHF.

This clone turned up a few times. V usage is TRBV7-9 and J usage is TRBJ2-7; 9 bases are a match to TRBD2. J gave up 3 bases and V 5 bases, and 8 bases lay outside the gene matches. CDR1 is SEHNR and CDR2 is FQNEAQ in the germline V gene (reference sequence). This CDR3 spans 15 amino acids. The CDR3 region is CASSDEMTSGYEQYF. The CDR3 nucleotides are TGTGCCAGCAGCGATGAGATGACTAGCGGCTACGAGCAGTACTTC.

The rearrangement joins TRBV25-1 to TRBJ2-2; 8 bases line up with TRBD1. V was pared by 2 bases and J by 3 bases, with 5 bases of the junction left unmatched. The germline gives CDR1 MGHDK, CDR2 SYGVNS. This CDR3 has 16 amino acids. CDR3 DNA: TGTGCCAGCAGTGAAGGCTGGACAGGGCACACCGGGGAGCTGTTTTTT. This codes for CASSEGWTGHTGELFF.

The chain recombines TRBV19 with TRBJ2-1; 11 nucleotides match TRBD2. The germline gives CDR1 LNHDA, CDR2 SQIVND (reference sequence). The V and J ends lost 4 bases and 5 bases, in that order; junction bases with no gene match: 10. This CDR3 comprises 17 residues. Written as DNA, the CDR3 is TGTGCCAGTAGTAAAGTCCCCGGGACTAGCGGTCACAATGAGCAGTTCTTC. This sequence encodes CASSKVPGTSGHNEQFF.

The J gene is TRBJ2-3, the V gene TRBV7-9, with D possibly TRBD1 on 5 matching bases. Trimming cost V 4 bases and J 3 bases, with 26 bases left between them. This CDR3 is 19 amino acids long. The germline V gene has CDR1 SEHNR and CDR2 FQNEAQ (reference sequence). Here the CDR3 reads CASSYFRVQVELWTDTQYF. CDR3 bases: TGTGCCAGCAGCTACTTCAGGGTTCAGGTAGAGTTGTGGACAGATACGCAGTATTTT.

V usage is TRBV7-2 and J usage is TRBJ1-6; possibly TRBD1 for D (6 bases). Germline-derived CDR1 and CDR2 are SGHTA and FQGNSA. The length of the CDR3 is 15 residues. The ends were cut back, 4 bases at V and 9 bases at J, with 16 bases in the middle. In DNA form, the CDR3 reads TGTGCCAGCAGCTCTTCCCACACAGGGATTTCACCCCTCCACTTT. It codes for CASSSSHTGISPLHF.

This chain joins TRBV7-9 and TRBJ1-5; 8 bases line up with TRBD1. J gave up 3 bases and V 5 bases, and 3 bases lay outside the gene matches. There are 14 residues in the CDR3. The germline gives CDR1 SEHNR, CDR2 FQNEAQ (reference sequence). CDR3 sequence reads: CASSTTGDNQPQHF. In DNA, the CDR3 is TGTGCCAGCAGCACGACAGGGGACAATCAGCCCCAGCATTTT.

The chain joins TRBV11-3 to TRBJ2-5; D is unclear. This CDR3 is built from 13 residues. CDR1 and CDR2 from the germline V gene are SGHNT and YENEEA. V lost 5 bases and J 7 bases, leaving 14 bases between the germline ends. CDR3 loop: CASSLGSRGTQYF. The CDR3 DNA follows: TGTGCCAGCAGCCTCGGGTCGCGAGGGACCCAGTACTTC.